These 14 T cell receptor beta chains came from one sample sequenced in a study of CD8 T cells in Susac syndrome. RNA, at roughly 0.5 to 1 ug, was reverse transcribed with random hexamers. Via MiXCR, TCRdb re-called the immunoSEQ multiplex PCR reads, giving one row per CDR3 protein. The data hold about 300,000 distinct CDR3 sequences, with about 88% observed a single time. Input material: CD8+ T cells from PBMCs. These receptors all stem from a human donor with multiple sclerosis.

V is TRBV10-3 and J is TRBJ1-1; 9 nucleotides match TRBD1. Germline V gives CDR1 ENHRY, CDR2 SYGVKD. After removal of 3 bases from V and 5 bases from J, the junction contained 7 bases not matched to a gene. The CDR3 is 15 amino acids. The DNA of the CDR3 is TGTGCCATCAGTGAAAGTGGGACAGGGCGGACTGAAGCTTTCTTT. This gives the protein CAISESGTGRTEAFF.

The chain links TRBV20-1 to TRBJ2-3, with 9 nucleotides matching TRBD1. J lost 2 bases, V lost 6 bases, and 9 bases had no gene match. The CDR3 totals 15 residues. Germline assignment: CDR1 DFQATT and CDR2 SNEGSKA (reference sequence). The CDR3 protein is CSARSGTGYTDTQYF. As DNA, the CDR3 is TGCAGTGCCCGCTCCGGGACAGGGTACACAGATACGCAGTATTTT.

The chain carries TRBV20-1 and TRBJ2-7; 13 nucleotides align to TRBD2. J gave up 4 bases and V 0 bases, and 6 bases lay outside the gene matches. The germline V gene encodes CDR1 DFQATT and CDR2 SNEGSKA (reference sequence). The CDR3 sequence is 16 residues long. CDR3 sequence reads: CSARDPGLAGVYEQYF. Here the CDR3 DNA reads TGCAGTGCTAGAGATCCCGGACTAGCGGGAGTATACGAGCAGTACTTC.

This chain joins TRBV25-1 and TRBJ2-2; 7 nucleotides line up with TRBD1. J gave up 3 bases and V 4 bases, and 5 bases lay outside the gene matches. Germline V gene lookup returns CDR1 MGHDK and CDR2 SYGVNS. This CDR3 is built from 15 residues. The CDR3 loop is CASSAQTGYTGELFF. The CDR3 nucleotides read TGTGCCAGCAGTGCCCAGACAGGGTACACCGGGGAGCTGTTTTTT.

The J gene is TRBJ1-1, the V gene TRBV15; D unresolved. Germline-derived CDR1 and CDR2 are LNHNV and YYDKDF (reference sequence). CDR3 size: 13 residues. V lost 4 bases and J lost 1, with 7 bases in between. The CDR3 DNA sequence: TGTGCCACCAGCAACAGTTGGAACACTGAAGCTTTCTTT. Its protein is CATSNSWNTEAFF.

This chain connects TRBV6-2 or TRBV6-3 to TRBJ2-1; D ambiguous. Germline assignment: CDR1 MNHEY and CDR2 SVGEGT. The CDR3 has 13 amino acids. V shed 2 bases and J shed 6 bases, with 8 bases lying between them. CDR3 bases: TGTGCCAGCAGTTACAACAACATCAATGAGCAGTTCTTC. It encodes CASSYNNINEQFF.

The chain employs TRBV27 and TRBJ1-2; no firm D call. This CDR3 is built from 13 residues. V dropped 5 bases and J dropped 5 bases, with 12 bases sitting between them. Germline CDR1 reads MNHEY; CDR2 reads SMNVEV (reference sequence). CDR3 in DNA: TGTGCCAGCAGTGATAGGGCTGCGTATGGCTACACCTTC. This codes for CASSDRAAYGYTF.

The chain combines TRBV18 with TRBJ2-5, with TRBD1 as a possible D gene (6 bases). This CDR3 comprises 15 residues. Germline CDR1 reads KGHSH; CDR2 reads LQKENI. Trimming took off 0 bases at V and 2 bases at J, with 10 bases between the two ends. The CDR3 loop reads CASSPPVDRQETQYF. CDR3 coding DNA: TGTGCCAGCTCACCACCGGTAGACAGGCAAGAGACCCAGTACTTC.

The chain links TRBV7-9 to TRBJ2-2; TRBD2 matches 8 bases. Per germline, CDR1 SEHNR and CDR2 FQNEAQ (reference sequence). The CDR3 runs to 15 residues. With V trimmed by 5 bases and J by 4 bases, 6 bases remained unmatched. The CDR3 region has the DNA TGTGCCAGCAGCCCCAGGACTAGCCCCACCGGGGAGCTGTTTTTT. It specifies CASSPRTSPTGELFF.

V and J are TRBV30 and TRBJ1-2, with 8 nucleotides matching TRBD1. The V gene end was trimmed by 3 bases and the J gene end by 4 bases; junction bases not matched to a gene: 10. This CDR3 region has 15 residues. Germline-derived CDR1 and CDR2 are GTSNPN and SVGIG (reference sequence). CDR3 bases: TGTGCCTGGAGGGGCGGACAGGGCGGCGGCTATGGCTACACCTTC. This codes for CAWRGGQGGGYGYTF.

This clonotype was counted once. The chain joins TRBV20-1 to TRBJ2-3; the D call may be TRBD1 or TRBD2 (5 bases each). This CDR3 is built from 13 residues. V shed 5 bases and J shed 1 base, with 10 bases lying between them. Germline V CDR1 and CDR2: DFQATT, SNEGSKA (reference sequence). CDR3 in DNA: TGCAGTGCTTGGGACGACCGCACAGATACGCAGTATTTT. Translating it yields CSAWDDRTDTQYF.

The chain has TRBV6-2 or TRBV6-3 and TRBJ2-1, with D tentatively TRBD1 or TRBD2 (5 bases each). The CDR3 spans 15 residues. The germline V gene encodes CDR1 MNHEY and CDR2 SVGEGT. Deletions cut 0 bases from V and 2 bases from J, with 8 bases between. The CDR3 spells CASSYSGPAYNEQFF. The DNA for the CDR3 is TGTGCCAGCAGTTACTCGGGACCAGCCTACAATGAGCAGTTCTTC.

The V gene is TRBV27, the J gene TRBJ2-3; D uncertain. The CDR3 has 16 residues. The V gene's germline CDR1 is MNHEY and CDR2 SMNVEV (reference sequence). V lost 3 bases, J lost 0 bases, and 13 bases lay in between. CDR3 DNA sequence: TGTGCCAGCAGTTTTATCTCCTTTGCTAGCACAGATACGCAGTATTTT. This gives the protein CASSFISFASTDTQYF.

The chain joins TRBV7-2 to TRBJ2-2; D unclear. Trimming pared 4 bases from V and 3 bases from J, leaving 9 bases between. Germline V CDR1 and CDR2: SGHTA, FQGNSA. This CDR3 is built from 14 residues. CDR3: CASSSDGYTGELFF. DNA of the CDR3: TGTGCCAGCAGCTCAGACGGGTACACCGGGGAGCTGTTTTTT. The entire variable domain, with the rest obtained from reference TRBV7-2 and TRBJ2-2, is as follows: GAGVSQSPSNKVTEKGKDVELRCDPISGHTALYWYRQSLGQGLEFLIYFQGNSAPDKSGLPSDRFSAERTGGSVSTLTIQRTQQEDSAVYLCASSSDGYTGELFFGEGSRLTVL.